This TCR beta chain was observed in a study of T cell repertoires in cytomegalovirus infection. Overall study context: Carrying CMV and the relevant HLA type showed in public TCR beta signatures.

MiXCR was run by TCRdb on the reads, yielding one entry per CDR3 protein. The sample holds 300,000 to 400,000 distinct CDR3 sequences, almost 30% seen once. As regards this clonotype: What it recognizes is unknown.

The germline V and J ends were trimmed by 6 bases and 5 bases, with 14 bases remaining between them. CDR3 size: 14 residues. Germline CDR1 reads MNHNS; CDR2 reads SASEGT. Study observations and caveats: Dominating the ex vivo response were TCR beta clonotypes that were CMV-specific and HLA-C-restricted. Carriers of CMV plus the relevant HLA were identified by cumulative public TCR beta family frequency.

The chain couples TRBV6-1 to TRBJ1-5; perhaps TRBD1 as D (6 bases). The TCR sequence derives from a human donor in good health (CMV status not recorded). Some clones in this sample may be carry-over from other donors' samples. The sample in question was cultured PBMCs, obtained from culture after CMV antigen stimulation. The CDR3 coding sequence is TGTGCCAGCAGCCGGACAGTCCAGCATCAGCCCCAGCATTTT. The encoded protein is CASSRTVQHQPQHF.